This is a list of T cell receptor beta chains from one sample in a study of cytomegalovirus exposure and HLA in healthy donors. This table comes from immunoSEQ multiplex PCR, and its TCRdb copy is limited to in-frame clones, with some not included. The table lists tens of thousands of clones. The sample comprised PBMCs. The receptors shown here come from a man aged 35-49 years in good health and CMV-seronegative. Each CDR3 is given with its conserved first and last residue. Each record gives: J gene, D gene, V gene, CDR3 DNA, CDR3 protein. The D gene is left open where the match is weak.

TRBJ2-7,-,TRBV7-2,TGTGCCAGCAGCTTCTTGTCCTACGAGCAGTACTTC,CASSFLSYEQYF
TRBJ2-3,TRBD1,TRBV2,TGTGCCAGCAACGGGGACAGCGAGGATACGCAGTATTTT,CASNGDSEDTQYF
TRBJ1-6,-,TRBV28,TGTGCCAGCAGTTTACCCTCAGGGCACAATTCACCCCTCCACTTT,CASSLPSGHNSPLHF
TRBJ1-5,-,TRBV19,TGTGCCAGTAGTATCCCAGAGGATCAGCCCCAGCATTTT,CASSIPEDQPQHF
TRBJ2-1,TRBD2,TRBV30,TGTGCCGGATACGGGACTAGCGGGGCGAATGAGCAGTTCTTC,CAGYGTSGANEQFF
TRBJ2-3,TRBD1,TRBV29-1,TGCAGCGTTGGAACAGGGGTAGTAGATACGCAGTATTTT,CSVGTGVVDTQYF
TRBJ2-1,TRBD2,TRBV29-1,TGCAGCGTCACTAGCGGCAATGAGCAGTTCTTC,CSVTSGNEQFF
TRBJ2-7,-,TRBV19,TGTGCCAGTAGTATTTCCGGGTCGGGACTTGGCTACGAGCAGTACTTC,CASSISGSGLGYEQYF
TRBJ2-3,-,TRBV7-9,TGTGCCAGCAGCCCCAACCTATCCACAGATACGCAGTATTTT,CASSPNLSTDTQYF
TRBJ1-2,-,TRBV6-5,TGTGCCAGCAGTTACCCGGGTGGAGGGACGGCTGGCTACACCTTC,CASSYPGGGTAGYTF
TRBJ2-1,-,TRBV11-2,TGTGCCAGCAGCTTAGATCCGGGGAGCGATGAGCAGTTCTTC,CASSLDPGSDEQFF
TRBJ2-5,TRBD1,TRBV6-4,TGTGCCAGCAGTAGAAACAGGGGCGAGACCCAGTACTTC,CASSRNRGETQYF
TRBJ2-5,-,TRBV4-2,TGTGCCAGCAGCCAAGAGATGGGGGGACGAGTGGGGACCCAGTACTTC,CASSQEMGGRVGTQYF
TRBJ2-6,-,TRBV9,TGTGCCAGCAGCGCAAATCCCTCTGGGGCCAACGTCCTGACTTTC,CASSANPSGANVLTF
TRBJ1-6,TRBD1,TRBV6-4,TGTGCCAGCCGGGACAGGGAGAATTCACCCCTCCACTTT,CASRDRENSPLHF
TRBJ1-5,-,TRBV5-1,TGCGCCAGCAGCGAAACGGGGGGCCAGCCCCAGCATTTT,CASSETGGQPQHF
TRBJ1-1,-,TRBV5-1,TGCGCCAGCAGCTTGGCACTTGGGGGCTCTGAAGCTTTCTTT,CASSLALGGSEAFF
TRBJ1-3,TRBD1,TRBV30,TGTGCCTGGAGTGTAAAGGGACAGACTGGAAACACCATATATTTT,CAWSVKGQTGNTIYF
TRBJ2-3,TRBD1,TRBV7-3,TGTGCCAGCAGCTGGTCAGGGGGAAGTTCCACAGATACGCAGTATTTT,CASSWSGGSSTDTQYF
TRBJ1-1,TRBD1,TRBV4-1,TGCGCCAGCAGCTATAGACAGGGCATGAACACTGAAGCTTTCTTT,CASSYRQGMNTEAFF
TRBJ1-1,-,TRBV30,TGTGCCTGCCCCGGGGTCGGTACACCCTCGGCGGGTGAAGCTTTCTTT,CACPGVGTPSAGEAFF
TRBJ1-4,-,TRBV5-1,TGCGCCAGCAGCTTGTATCCAGGGTCTAATGAAAAACTGTTTTTT,CASSLYPGSNEKLFF
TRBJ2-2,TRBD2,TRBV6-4,TGTGCCAGCAGCCCGGTCCGGGGGGACGGCACCGGGGAGCTGTTTTTT,CASSPVRGDGTGELFF
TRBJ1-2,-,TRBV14,TGTGCCAGCAGCCCCCCTCGGGGGGTCAATAACTACTATGGCTACACCTTC,CASSPPRGVNNYYGYTF
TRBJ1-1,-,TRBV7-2,TGTGCCAGCAGCTCCCCTAGGGGGGGCACTGAAGCTTTCTTT,CASSSPRGGTEAFF
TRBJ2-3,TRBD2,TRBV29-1,TGCAGCGTCCCGACCACTAGCGGGGGGGCAGATACGCAGTATTTT,CSVPTTSGGADTQYF
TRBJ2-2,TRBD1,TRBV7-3,TGTGCCAGCAGCTTAAGGTCCGGGACAGGGGTCACCGGGGAGCTGTTTTTT,CASSLRSGTGVTGELFF
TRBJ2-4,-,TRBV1,TGCACCAGCAGCCAACCTGATAGCGGGGGTGAAAACATTCAGTACTTC,CTSSQPDSGGENIQYF
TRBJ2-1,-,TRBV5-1,TGCGCCAGCAGCGCCGAGGGAGCCAATGAGCAGTTCTTC,CASSAEGANEQFF
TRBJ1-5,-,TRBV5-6,TGTGCCAGCAGCTTGGGGGGCGGTCAGCCCCAGCATTTT,CASSLGGGQPQHF
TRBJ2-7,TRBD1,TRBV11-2,TGTGCCAGCAGCCCGGGACAGGGAGGGGTCGAGCAGTACTTC,CASSPGQGGVEQYF
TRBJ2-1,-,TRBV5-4,TGTGCCAGCAGCCTGGAAACGGACAGCGAGCAGTTCTTC,CASSLETDSEQFF
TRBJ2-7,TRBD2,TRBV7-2,TGTGCCAGCAGCCCCCGGCTAGCGGGAGTTTACGAGCAGTACTTC,CASSPRLAGVYEQYF
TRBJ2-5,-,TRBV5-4,TGTGCCAGCAGCTTGGATCCCGACCAAGAGACCCAGTACTTC,CASSLDPDQETQYF
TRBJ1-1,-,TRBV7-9,TGTGCCAGCAGCTTACCGGGAAACACTGAAGCTTTCTTT,CASSLPGNTEAFF